This T cell receptor beta chain was profiled in a study of Ad26.COV2.S vaccination and SARS-CoV-2 variants. Study-wide results and caveats: Spike-specific TCR breadth was greater in vaccine than placebo recipients.

As concerns this clone: Its target is not known.

Produced via immunoSEQ multiplex PCR; TCRdb's table is partial and in-frame only. The table has about 680,000 clones, roughly 90% seen once. The treatment: over 15 received Ad26.COV2.S at low or high dose, single or two shots; several received placebo; per-sample allocation not given. All samples were drawn on day 63, counting from the first vaccine or placebo injection. The V segment lost 11 bases and the J segment 8 bases; nucleotides outside the gene matches: 12. The CDR3 consists of 14 residues. Germline CDR1 and CDR2: SNHLY and FYNNEI. The material was peripheral blood, obtained in a trial of Ad26.COV2.S vaccine versus placebo. V usage is TRBV2 and J usage is TRBJ2-2; 9 positions agree with TRBD2. The sequence was obtained from a person between 18 and 65 years old who received the Ad26.COV2.S COVID-19 vaccine or a placebo. The CDR3 reads CASQREVRPGELFF. In DNA form, the CDR3 reads TGTGCCTCCCAGCGGGAGGTAAGGCCGGGGGAGCTGTTTTTT.